The TCR beta chain under discussion was sequenced for a study of T cell responses to AZD1222 COVID-19 vaccine. Germline CDR1 LNHDA, CDR2 SQIVND (reference sequence). The CDR3 runs to 13 residues. The V gene lost 11 bases and the J gene lost 7 bases, with 20 bases spanning the gap. For this clone: As yet, its antigen is unknown.

Overall study results and limits: As reported, nearly half of all spike-specific TCRs target variant regions that are unmutated.

Assay used: immunoSEQ multiplex PCR; TCRdb lists only in-frame clones, some missing. The repertoire consists of around 140,000 clones, with 80% to 90% occurring once and the leading ten covering approximately 1.5%. Sequenced material: peripheral blood, taken on day 0 of AZD1222 vaccination. The gene calls are TRBV19 and TRBJ1-1; D uncertain. This receptor was obtained from an adult in good health. CDR3 loop: CASTGLWGFEAFF. The CDR3 DNA reads TGTGCCTCAACTGGACTTTGGGGTTTTGAAGCTTTCTTT.